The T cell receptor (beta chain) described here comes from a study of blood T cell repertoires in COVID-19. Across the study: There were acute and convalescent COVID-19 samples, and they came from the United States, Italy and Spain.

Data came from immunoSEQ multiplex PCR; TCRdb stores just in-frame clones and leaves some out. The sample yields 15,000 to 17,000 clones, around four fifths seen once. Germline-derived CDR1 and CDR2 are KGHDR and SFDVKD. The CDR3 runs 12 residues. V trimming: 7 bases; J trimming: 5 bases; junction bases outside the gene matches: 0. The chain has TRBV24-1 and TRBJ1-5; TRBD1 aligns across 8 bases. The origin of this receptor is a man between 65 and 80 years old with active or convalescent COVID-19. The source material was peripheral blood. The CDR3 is CATRQGDQPQHF. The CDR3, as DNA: TGTGCCACCAGACAGGGGGATCAGCCCCAGCATTTT.